Listed below are T cell receptor beta chains from one sample, sequenced in a study of cytomegalovirus exposure and HLA in healthy donors. Profiling relied on immunoSEQ multiplex PCR, and the TCRdb table lists in-frame clones only, not all of them. The top ten clones hold 1.5% to 2% of a sample with some 180,000 clones, about 70% of them seen once. The sample consisted of PBMCs. The receptors were sampled from a woman in her 30s in good health and CMV-seronegative. Both conserved end residues are part of each CDR3. The D gene is left open where the match is weak. Clone size is given for some rows only: seen once, a few or many times, or a class if the clone is expanded.

v_gene,j_gene,abundance,d_gene,CDR3aa,CDR3nt
TRBV27,TRBJ1-1,-,-,CASSSWTPNTEAFF,TGTGCCAGCAGTTCGTGGACACCGAACACTGAAGCTTTCTTT
TRBV7-9,TRBJ2-7,-,TRBD2,CASSDPEGGSPNEQYF,TGTGCCAGCAGCGACCCGGAGGGCGGGAGCCCCAACGAGCAGTACTTC
TRBV5-6,TRBJ1-2,-,TRBD1,CASSFSTGELGGYTF,TGTGCCAGCAGCTTTTCGACAGGGGAGCTGGGTGGCTACACCTTC
TRBV29-1,TRBJ2-7,-,TRBD1,CSVDQGAYEQYF,TGCAGCGTTGACCAGGGGGCCTACGAGCAGTACTTC
TRBV5-4,TRBJ2-3,few,TRBD1,CASSPRTGTDTQYF,TGTGCCAGCAGCCCAAGGACAGGGACAGATACGCAGTATTTT
TRBV25-1,TRBJ2-5,few,TRBD2,CASSELAGKETQYF,TGTGCCAGCAGTGAACTAGCGGGAAAGGAGACCCAGTACTTC
TRBV19,TRBJ2-7,-,-,CASSIEADYEQYF,TGTGCCAGTAGTATAGAGGCAGACTACGAGCAGTACTTC
TRBV4-3,TRBJ2-7,-,-,CASSQAGAGSHEQYF,TGCGCCAGCAGCCAAGCTGGGGCAGGGTCCCACGAGCAGTACTTC
TRBV7-9,TRBJ2-7,-,TRBD2,CASSSWGGSSYEQYF,TGTGCCAGCAGCTCCTGGGGAGGGAGCTCCTACGAGCAGTACTTC
TRBV10-3,TRBJ2-3,-,-,CAISVQAGDTQYF,TGTGCCATCAGTGTTCAGGCCGGAGATACGCAGTATTTT
TRBV2,TRBJ1-1,-,-,CASRSTRSNTEAFF,TGTGCCAGCCGATCTACTAGGTCTAACACTGAAGCTTTCTTT
TRBV11-2,TRBJ2-6,-,TRBD2,CASSAGDYRNSGANVLTF,TGTGCCAGCAGCGCGGGGGACTATCGAAACTCTGGGGCCAACGTCCTGACTTTC
TRBV7-9,TRBJ1-2,-,-,CASKEVAAVPPEAYGYTF,TGTGCCAGCAAAGAGGTAGCGGCAGTCCCCCCCGAAGCTTATGGCTACACCTTC
TRBV12-5,TRBJ2-3,-,TRBD2,CASGLTYTGTSGTDTQYF,TGTGCTAGTGGTTTGACTTACACCGGGACTAGCGGCACAGATACGCAGTATTTT
TRBV12-5,TRBJ1-1,-,TRBD1,CASGSDRANTEAFF,TGTGCTAGTGGCTCCGACAGGGCGAACACTGAAGCTTTCTTT
TRBV15,TRBJ1-6,-,TRBD1,CATSRGQNSPLHF,TGTGCCACCAGCAGGGGACAGAATTCACCCCTCCACTTT
TRBV9,TRBJ2-1,once,-,CASTAHEGSYNEQFF,TGTGCCAGCACCGCCCACGAGGGCTCCTACAATGAGCAGTTCTTC
TRBV5-6,TRBJ1-4,few,-,CASSLRGTNEKLFF,TGTGCCAGCAGCTTGCGGGGGACTAATGAAAAACTGTTTTTT
TRBV14,TRBJ1-6,-,TRBD1,CASSPGQEKGSYNSPLHF,TGTGCCAGCAGCCCCGGACAGGAAAAGGGCTCCTATAATTCACCCCTCCACTTT
TRBV6-5,TRBJ1-1,-,-,CASSFQTGGNTEAFF,TGTGCCAGCAGCTTTCAGACAGGCGGGAACACTGAAGCTTTCTTT
TRBV28,TRBJ1-2,-,-,CASTERGNNGYTF,TGTGCCAGCACCGAGAGGGGGAACAATGGCTACACCTTC
TRBV27,TRBJ1-6,-,-,CASGQNNSPLHF,TGTGCCAGTGGACAGAACAATTCACCCCTCCACTTT
TRBV7-3,TRBJ1-1,few,-,CASSLSGVDTEAFF,TGTGCCAGCAGCTTATCAGGGGTCGACACTGAAGCTTTCTTT
TRBV11-2,TRBJ1-2,-,-,CASSLGPAGGDYGYTF,TGTGCCAGCAGCTTAGGACCTGCTGGAGGTGACTATGGCTACACCTTC
TRBV6-5,TRBJ1-1,-,-,CASSLGLMNTEAFF,TGTGCCAGCAGCTTGGGGCTAATGAACACTGAAGCTTTCTTT
TRBV7-9,TRBJ2-1,-,TRBD1,CSSSKTLGQSHDEQFF,TGTTCCAGCAGCAAAACATTGGGACAGTCCCACGATGAGCAGTTCTTC
TRBV5-1,TRBJ2-2,-,-,CASSLQGRELFF,TGCGCCAGCAGCCTACAGGGTAGGGAGCTGTTTTTT
TRBV28,TRBJ2-7,once,TRBD1,CASSTDRDMAYEQYF,TGTGCCAGCAGTACTGACAGGGATATGGCCTACGAGCAGTACTTC
TRBV18,TRBJ2-7,once,-,CASSQRGEQYF,TGTGCCAGCTCCCAAAGGGGCGAGCAGTACTTC
TRBV6-1,TRBJ1-6,few,TRBD1,CASRPGQNSPLHF,TGTGCCAGCAGACCGGGACAGAATTCACCCCTCCACTTT
TRBV2,TRBJ2-2,few,TRBD1,CASRARGQGSTGELFF,TGTGCCAGCAGGGCTCGCGGACAGGGCTCCACCGGGGAGCTGTTTTTT
TRBV10-3,TRBJ2-1,-,-,CAISGFWQGSSNEQFF,TGTGCCATCAGCGGGTTTTGGCAGGGGTCATCCAATGAGCAGTTCTTC
TRBV4-3,TRBJ1-2,-,TRBD1,CASSQDEGQGYYGYTF,TGCGCCAGCAGCCAAGACGAGGGACAGGGGTATTATGGCTACACCTTC
TRBV29-1,TRBJ1-2,-,-,CSAPRVGGLGYTF,TGCAGCGCCCCTCGGGTCGGGGGGCTTGGCTACACCTTC
TRBV18,TRBJ2-7,-,-,CASSLTPGTSSYEQYF,TGTGCCAGCTCACTTACCCCCGGGACATCGTCCTACGAGCAGTACTTC
TRBV2,TRBJ2-1,-,TRBD2,CASSSGRNPYNEQFF,TGTGCCAGCAGTAGCGGGAGAAATCCCTACAATGAGCAGTTCTTC
TRBV9,TRBJ2-5,few,TRBD1,CASSTGQSETQYF,TGTGCCAGCAGCACGGGACAGTCGGAGACCCAGTACTTC
TRBV13,TRBJ2-5,-,-,CASSQGRDLETQYF,TGTGCCAGCAGCCAAGGCCGGGACTTGGAGACCCAGTACTTC
TRBV7-9,TRBJ1-1,-,-,CASSLAWRTENTEAFF,TGTGCCAGCAGCTTAGCCTGGCGGACTGAGAACACTGAAGCTTTCTTT
TRBV10-3,TRBJ1-1,-,TRBD1,CAIRGETGGDTEAFF,TGTGCCATCAGGGGAGAGACAGGGGGCGACACTGAAGCTTTCTTT
TRBV7-2,TRBJ1-4,-,-,CASSPLVAGEKLFF,TGTGCCAGCAGCCCCCTGGTGGCGGGTGAAAAACTGTTTTTT
TRBV10-3,TRBJ1-1,-,-,CAISVVGSEAFF,TGTGCCATCAGTGTAGTGGGCTCTGAAGCTTTCTTT
TRBV6-4,TRBJ2-1,few,TRBD2,CASSDSSGGADEQFF,TGTGCCAGCAGTGACTCTAGCGGGGGGGCCGATGAGCAGTTCTTC
TRBV7-9,TRBJ2-7,-,-,CASSAQGGEQYF,TGTGCCAGCAGCGCACAAGGGGGCGAGCAGTACTTC
TRBV2,TRBJ1-4,-,-,CASSRLGSGKLFF,TGTGCCAGCAGCAGGTTAGGGAGCGGAAAACTGTTTTTT
TRBV5-5,TRBJ1-2,-,TRBD1,CASSWTGSGGYTF,TGTGCCAGCAGCTGGACAGGCTCGGGGGGCTACACCTTC
TRBV4-2,TRBJ2-2,few,-,CASSQGIGGANTGELFF,TGTGCCAGCAGCCAAGGAATCGGCGGAGCGAACACCGGGGAGCTGTTTTTT